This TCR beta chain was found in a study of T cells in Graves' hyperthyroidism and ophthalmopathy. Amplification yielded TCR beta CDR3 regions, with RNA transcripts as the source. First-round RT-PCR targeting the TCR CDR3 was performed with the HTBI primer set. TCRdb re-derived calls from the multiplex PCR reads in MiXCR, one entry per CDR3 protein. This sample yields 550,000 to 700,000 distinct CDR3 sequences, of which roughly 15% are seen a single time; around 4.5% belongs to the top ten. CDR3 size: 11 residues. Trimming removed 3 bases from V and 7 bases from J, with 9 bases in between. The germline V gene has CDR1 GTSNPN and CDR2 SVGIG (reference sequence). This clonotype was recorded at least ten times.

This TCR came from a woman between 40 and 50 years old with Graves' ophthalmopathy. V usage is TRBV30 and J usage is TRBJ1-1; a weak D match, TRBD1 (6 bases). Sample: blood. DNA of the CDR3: TGTGCCTGGAGAGGGGGGATTGAAGCTTTCTTT. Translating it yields CAWRGGIEAFF.